The clone carrying this T cell receptor beta chain was recorded at least ten times. Its antigen is unknown. Building of the TCR beta libraries involved iRepertoire HTBI primers and Arm-PCR of CDR3 regions. TCRdb reanalysed the multiplex PCR reads using MiXCR and keeps one entry per CDR3 protein. Of about 220,000 distinct CDR3 sequences listed, roughly 20% are singletons. Time point specified: newly diagnosed GD, antithyroid drugs for less than 3 months. From PBMCs, RNA was extracted and then used to make the TCR library. These data belong to a study of regulatory T cells in long-lasting Graves disease. Findings and limits, study-wide: Patients with persistent disease shared under 3,500 public clonotypes, outpacing the roughly 950 shared by new patients. Repertoires from persistent disease leaned toward TRBV28, TRBJ1-2 and TRBJ2-5. Persistent Graves' disease cases displayed lower TCR diversity than newly diagnosed ones.

With 4 bases removed from V and 8 bases from J, the gap between germline ends came to 9 bases. This CDR3 is built from 13 residues. In germline, CDR1 is MNHEY, CDR2 SMNVEV (reference sequence). These data were likewise used in another study, on T cells in Graves' hyperthyroidism and ophthalmopathy.

The material was peripheral blood mononuclear cells (PBMCs), obtained at new diagnosis, from a patient treated with antithyroid drugs. The source of this sequence is a woman aged 25 to 39 with Graves disease. V gene TRBV27 combines with J gene TRBJ1-6; D call uncertain. The CDR3 nucleotides are TGTGCCAGCAGTTACGAGGTTGATTCACCCCTCCACTTT. It codes for CASSYEVDSPLHF.